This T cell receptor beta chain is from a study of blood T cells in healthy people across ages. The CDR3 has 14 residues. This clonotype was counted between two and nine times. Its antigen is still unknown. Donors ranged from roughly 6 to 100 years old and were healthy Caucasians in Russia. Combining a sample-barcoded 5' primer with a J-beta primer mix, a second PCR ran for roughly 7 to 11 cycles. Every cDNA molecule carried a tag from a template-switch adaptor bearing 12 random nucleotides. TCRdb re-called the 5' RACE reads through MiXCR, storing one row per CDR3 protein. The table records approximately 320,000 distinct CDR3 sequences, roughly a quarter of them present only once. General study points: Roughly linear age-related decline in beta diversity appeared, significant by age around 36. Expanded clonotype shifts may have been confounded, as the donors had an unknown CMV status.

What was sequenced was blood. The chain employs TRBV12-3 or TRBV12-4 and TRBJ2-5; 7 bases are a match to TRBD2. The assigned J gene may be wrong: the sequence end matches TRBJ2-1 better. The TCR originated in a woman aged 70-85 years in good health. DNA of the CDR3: TGTGCCAGCAGCTATTCCGGGACTATGAATGAGCAGTTCTTC. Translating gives CASSYSGTMNEQFF.